This T cell receptor (beta chain) comes out of a study of cytomegalovirus exposure and HLA in healthy donors. V dropped 5 bases and J dropped 7; count of bases not matched to a gene: 10. Germline loops: CDR1 MNHEY, CDR2 SVGAGI. The CDR3 is 15 amino acids. PCR was performed using 60 Vbeta and 13 Jbeta primers. Measured with immunoSEQ multiplex PCR; TCRdb has only the in-frame clones, and not every one. The sample holds 100,000 to 150,000 clones, about 64% seen once. This clone was seen more than once but under ten times. What it binds is not known. Whole-study results and caveats: Available immune exposure information covered CMV serostatus only. V- and J-gene trimming in TCR beta was tied to a missense DCLRE1C variant by an analysis performed later.

The receptor's source is a woman in her 40s in good health and CMV-seronegative. The source material was PBMCs. The chain uses TRBV6-5 and TRBJ1-4; 7 positions match TRBD1. The CDR3 region is CASSISGTVPEKLFF. CDR3 DNA sequence: TGTGCCAGCAGTATCTCCGGGACAGTCCCTGAAAAACTGTTTTTT.